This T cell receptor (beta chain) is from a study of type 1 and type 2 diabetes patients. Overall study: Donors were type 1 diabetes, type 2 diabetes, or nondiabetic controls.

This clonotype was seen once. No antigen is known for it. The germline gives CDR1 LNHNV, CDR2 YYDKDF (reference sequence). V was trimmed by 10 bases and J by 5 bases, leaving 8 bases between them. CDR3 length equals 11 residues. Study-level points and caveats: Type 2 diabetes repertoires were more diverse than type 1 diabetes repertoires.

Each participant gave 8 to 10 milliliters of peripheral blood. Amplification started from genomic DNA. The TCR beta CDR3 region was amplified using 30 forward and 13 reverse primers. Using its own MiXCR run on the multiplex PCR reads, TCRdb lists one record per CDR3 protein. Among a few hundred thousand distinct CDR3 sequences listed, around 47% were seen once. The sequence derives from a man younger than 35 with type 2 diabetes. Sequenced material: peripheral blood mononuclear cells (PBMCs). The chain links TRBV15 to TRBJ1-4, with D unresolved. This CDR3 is CASSENEKLFF. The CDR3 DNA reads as TGTGCCAGCAGTGAGAATGAAAAACTGTTTTTT.